These 18 T cell receptor beta chains came from one sample sequenced in a study of cytomegalovirus exposure and HLA in healthy donors. PCR employed 60 Vbeta and 13 Jbeta primers. Using immunoSEQ multiplex PCR, the repertoire was profiled, and TCRdb retains in-frame clones only, with some absent. This sample has 150,000 to 200,000 clones, with around 82% found just once. Source material: PBMCs. The receptors derive from a man between 18 and 29 years old in good health and CMV-seronegative.

The chain has TRBV5-1 and TRBJ2-5, with 7 bases that match TRBD2. With 1 base clipped from V and 0 bases from J, the junction kept 12 bases outside the gene matches. The length of the CDR3 is 18 residues. Germline V gene sequence: CDR1 SGHRS, CDR2 YFSETQ. In DNA form, the CDR3 reads TGCGCCAGCAGCTTGTTTGGCAGGGAGGGTTCGTACCAAGAGACCCAGTACTTC. As protein: CASSLFGREGSYQETQYF.

V gene TRBV19 combines with J gene TRBJ1-2, with 7 positions matching TRBD1. The CDR3 sequence is 15 residues long. Losses at the gene ends were 3 bases for V and 4 bases for J; bases not matched to a gene: 8. CDR1 and CDR2 (germline): LNHDA, SQIVND (reference sequence). CDR3 coding DNA: TGTGCCAGTAGTATCTCTTCGGGACAGAGCTATGGCTACACCTTC. Translation: CASSISSGQSYGYTF.

The chain combines TRBV6-5 with TRBJ1-2, with 9 nucleotides matching TRBD1. Germline CDR1 MNHEY, CDR2 SVGAGI. V dropped 4 bases and J dropped 5; count of bases not matched to a gene: 5. The CDR3 is 14 residues long. CDR3 residues: CASSSDRGVYGYTF. The CDR3 bases are TGTGCCAGCAGTTCCGACAGGGGGGTTTATGGCTACACCTTC.

The CDR3 DNA is TGTGCCAGCAGCTTTTATGTCGCAAGCGGGATAGACAATGAGCAGTTCTTC. Translation gives CASSFYVASGIDNEQFF. The gene calls are TRBV5-6 and TRBJ2-1, with 7 bases that match TRBD2. The CDR3 is 17 residues long. Per the germline V gene, CDR1 is SGHDT and CDR2 is YYEEEE. V was pared by 2 bases and J by 5 bases, with 13 bases of the junction left unmatched.

CDR3 coding DNA: TGTGCCAGCAGCTTAGCCGGTGACGAGCAGTACTTC. Protein product: CASSLAGDEQYF. The rearrangement uses TRBV7-2 and TRBJ2-7; no clear D. CDR3 length: 12 residues. The V end lost 0 bases, the J end lost 5 bases, and 5 bases lay between the germline ends. Looked up from germline, CDR1 is SGHTA and CDR2 is FQGNSA.

This chain uses TRBV9 with TRBJ2-3; the D gene is possibly TRBD1 (5 bases). Trimming took off 0 bases at V and 2 bases at J, with 13 bases between the two ends. CDR3 length equals 16 residues. The germline V gene has CDR1 SGDLS and CDR2 YYNGEE. In DNA, the CDR3 is TGTGCCAGCAGCGTAGAGGACATGGCCGACACAGATACGCAGTATTTT. Its translation: CASSVEDMADTDTQYF.

This clone was picked up a small number of times. The chain uses TRBV5-6 and TRBJ2-2; D is possibly TRBD1 (5 bases). Germline V lookup: CDR1 SGHDT, CDR2 YYEEEE. The length of the CDR3 is 16 residues. Trimming removed 2 bases from V and 4 bases from J, with 15 bases in between. CDR3: CASSLAWGTSTGELFF. The CDR3 nucleotides are TGTGCCAGCAGCTTAGCGTGGGGCACCAGCACCGGGGAGCTGTTTTTT.

The V call is TRBV7-9, the J call TRBJ1-1; D gene uncertain. The length of the CDR3 is 16 residues. V lost 0 bases, J lost 0 bases, and 11 bases lay in between. Germline V CDR1 and CDR2: SEHNR, FQNEAQ (reference sequence). This CDR3 reads CASSLATSYMNTEAFF. CDR3 DNA: TGTGCCAGCAGCTTAGCTACAAGTTACATGAACACTGAAGCTTTCTTT.

The rearrangement joins TRBV5-4 to TRBJ1-1; 9 bases are shared with TRBD1. Germline CDR1 reads SGHNT; CDR2 reads YYREEE (reference sequence). CDR3 size: 15 residues. With 3 bases clipped from V and 3 bases from J, the junction kept 6 bases outside the gene matches. The CDR3 sequence is CASSWRDREYTEAFF. CDR3 coding DNA: TGTGCCAGCAGCTGGCGGGACAGGGAGTACACTGAAGCTTTCTTT.

The chain carries TRBV7-3 and TRBJ2-2; D is perhaps TRBD1 (5 bases). With 4 bases removed from V and 7 bases from J, the gap between germline ends came to 7 bases. CDR3 length: 12 residues. Germline assignment: CDR1 SGHTA and CDR2 FQGTGA. The CDR3 DNA reads as TGTGCCAGCAGCTCAGGGTTCGGGGAGCTGTTTTTT. It translates to CASSSGFGELFF.

J is TRBJ2-1 and V is TRBV27; 9 bases match TRBD2. Germline V gene data show CDR1 as MNHEY and CDR2 as SMNVEV (reference sequence). The CDR3 runs to 14 residues. After removal of 3 bases from V and 4 bases from J, the junction contained 1 base not matched to a gene. The CDR3 spells CASSFSGSYNEQFF. For the CDR3, the DNA is TGTGCCAGCAGTTTTAGCGGGAGTTACAATGAGCAGTTCTTC.

The chain is built from TRBV19 and TRBJ2-1; 9 positions match TRBD2. V shed 7 bases, J shed 4 bases, and the junction held 8 bases outside the gene matches. CDR3 size: 15 residues. Germline V gene lookup returns CDR1 LNHDA and CDR2 SQIVND (reference sequence). The CDR3 region has the DNA TGTGCCAGTAATGTAGCGGGGGACGTATACAATGAGCAGTTCTTC. Its translation is CASNVAGDVYNEQFF. Complete variable domain (other parts from reference TRBV19 and TRBJ2-1): DGGITQSPKYLFRKEGQNVTLSCEQNLNHDAMYWYRQDPGQGLRLIYYSQIVNDFQKGDIAEGYSVSREKKESFPLTVTSAQKNPTAFYLCASNVAGDVYNEQFFGPGTRLTVL.

This chain links TRBV5-4 with TRBJ2-7, with D maybe TRBD1 (6 bases). Germline CDR1 reads SGHNT; CDR2 reads YYREEE (reference sequence). The CDR3 length is 14 residues. Deletions cut 0 bases from V and 5 bases from J, with 12 bases between. The CDR3 is CASSLAGGADEQYF. The CDR3 DNA reads as TGTGCCAGCAGCTTGGCTGGGGGCGCCGACGAGCAGTACTTC. Full variable domain (remainder filled in from reference TRBV5-4 and TRBJ2-7): ETGVTQSPTHLIKTRGQQVTLRCSSQSGHNTVSWYQQALGQGPQFIFQYYREEENGRGNFPPRFSGLQFPNYSSELNVNALELDDSALYLCASSLAGGADEQYFGPGTRLTVT.

The V and J genes are TRBV2 and TRBJ2-7; 11 bases are shared with TRBD1. Losses at the gene ends were 5 bases for V and 3 bases for J; bases not matched to a gene: 3. The germline CDR1 and CDR2 sequences are SNHLY and FYNNEI. CDR3 length: 14 residues. The CDR3 DNA reads as TGTGCCAGCAGTCCGGACAGGGGGCTCTACGAGCAGTACTTC. It encodes CASSPDRGLYEQYF.

The table lists this clone with a count of one. The chain couples TRBV6-6 to TRBJ2-2; D is ambiguous. Germline assignment: CDR1 MNHNY and CDR2 SVGAGI (reference sequence). V lost 6 bases, J lost 3 bases, and 11 bases lay in between. This CDR3 is 14 amino acids long. The CDR3 region is CASSYQVDTGELFF. The CDR3 nucleotides read TGTGCCAGCAGCTACCAGGTTGACACCGGGGAGCTGTTTTTT.

V is TRBV19 and J is TRBJ1-5; D unclear. There are 14 residues in the CDR3. V dropped 10 bases and J dropped 0 bases, with 13 bases sitting between them. Looked up from germline, CDR1 is LNHDA and CDR2 is SQIVND (reference sequence). CDR3 nucleotide sequence: TGTGCCAAAAGAGAGGGATATAGCAATCAGCCCCAGCATTTT. Its translation is CAKREGYSNQPQHF.

In the case of this clone: The sample has other DNA sequences that encode this CDR3 too. This chain uses TRBV15 with TRBJ2-7, with 7 nucleotides matching TRBD1. CDR1 is LNHNV and CDR2 is YYDKDF in the germline V gene (reference sequence). The CDR3 consists of 13 residues. V lost 0 bases and J lost 4; bases outside the gene matches: 0. The CDR3 bases are TGTGCCACCAGCAGAGACAGGGGGTACGAGCAGTACTTC. This sequence encodes CATSRDRGYEQYF.

The chain recombines TRBV7-9 with TRBJ2-5, with a possible D match to TRBD1 (6 bases). The germline CDR1 and CDR2 sequences are SEHNR and FQNEAQ (reference sequence). CDR3 length equals 16 residues. Trimming pared 5 bases from V and 0 bases from J, leaving 16 bases between. CDR3 protein: CASSPTHSGDQETQYF. CDR3 DNA sequence: TGTGCCAGCAGCCCGACACATTCAGGGGACCAAGAGACCCAGTACTTC.